This T cell receptor (beta chain) was recovered during a study of T cell changes during pregnancy in multiple sclerosis. Produced via immunoSEQ multiplex PCR; TCRdb's table is partial and in-frame only. The repertoire holds tens of thousands of clones, with 93% as singletons. CDR1 and CDR2 (germline): SGHVS, FQNEAQ. The V and J ends lost 3 bases and 1 base, in that order; junction bases with no gene match: 2. CDR3 length: 14 amino acids. This sequence originates from a female donor with multiple sclerosis, enrolled in a pregnancy study. The chain links TRBV7-8 to TRBJ2-5; 7 positions match TRBD1. The sequenced sample was CD8+ T cells from peripheral blood mononuclear cells, obtained in the third trimester of pregnancy. Here the CDR3 reads CASSLGQSQETQYF. CDR3 nucleotides: TGTGCCAGCAGCTTGGGACAGAGCCAAGAGACCCAGTACTTC.